These 28 T cell receptor beta chains came from one sample sequenced in a study of T cell responses to AZD1222 COVID-19 vaccine. Here immunoSEQ multiplex PCR was the method, and the copy in TCRdb shows in-frame clones only, minus some. The sample consists of about 140,000 clones, 84% of them appearing once. The sample in question was peripheral blood, obtained on day 0 of AZD1222 vaccination. The receptors derive from an adult in good health.

The V and J genes are TRBV2 and TRBJ2-1; 7 nucleotides line up with TRBD1. The CDR3 is made up of 13 amino acids. Germline-derived CDR1 and CDR2 are SNHLY and FYNNEI. After removal of 8 bases from V and 5 bases from J, the junction contained 6 bases not matched to a gene. CDR3 amino acids: CASHRDSNNEQFF. CDR3 in DNA: TGTGCCAGCCACCGGGACAGTAACAATGAGCAGTTCTTC.

The rearrangement uses TRBV2 and TRBJ2-3; D possibly matches TRBD1 or TRBD2 (5 bases each). The germline gives CDR1 SNHLY, CDR2 FYNNEI. The CDR3 contains 16 residues. V lost 8 bases, J lost 3 bases, and 21 bases lay in between. Written as DNA, the CDR3 is TGTGCCAGCCCCCCGGGACGTCTCCAGGGAACAGATACGCAGTATTTT. Translated: CASPPGRLQGTDTQYF.

The chain is built from TRBV30 and TRBJ1-5; TRBD1 agrees at 7 bases. This CDR3 has 16 amino acids. Germline values: CDR1 GTSNPN, CDR2 SVGIG (reference sequence). V shed 0 bases and J 2 bases; nucleotides not matched to a gene: 7. This CDR3 reads CAWSVRGGRGNQPQHF. Here the CDR3 DNA reads TGTGCCTGGAGTGTACGAGGGGGCCGGGGCAATCAGCCCCAGCATTTT.

The chain joins TRBV30 to TRBJ1-4; no firm D call. Looked up from germline, CDR1 is GTSNPN and CDR2 is SVGIG (reference sequence). This CDR3 spans 12 amino acids. V was shortened by 1 base and J by 8 bases, with 8 bases between the two germline ends. In DNA form, the CDR3 reads TGTGCCTGGAGTGGGACCACCGAAAAACTGTTTTTT. Its protein product is CAWSGTTEKLFF.

The chain employs TRBV5-1 and TRBJ1-1, with D possibly matching TRBD1 (6 bases). The germline V and J ends were trimmed by 1 base and 2 bases, with 9 bases remaining between them. Per germline, CDR1 SGHRS and CDR2 YFSETQ. The CDR3 runs to 14 residues. The CDR3 DNA sequence: TGCGCCAGCAGCTTGTCAGGGGCAAACACTGAAGCTTTCTTT. Residues: CASSLSGANTEAFF.

This clone has just one count. The chain links TRBV12-3 or TRBV12-4 to TRBJ1-3; D remains ambiguous. The CDR3 consists of 10 residues. V was clipped by 7 bases and J by 4 bases, with 2 bases between them. The CDR3 sequence: CASTGNTIYF. DNA of the CDR3: TGTGCCAGCACCGGAAACACCATATATTTT.

The rearrangement links TRBV19 to TRBJ1-5; D might be TRBD1 (6 bases). CDR1 is LNHDA, CDR2 SQIVND, per germline (reference sequence). V lost 4 bases to trimming and J lost 1 base, with 11 bases between them. The CDR3 loop spans 15 amino acids. CDR3 amino acids: CASSTGELSNQPQHF. DNA of the CDR3: TGTGCCAGTAGTACAGGGGAACTAAGCAATCAGCCCCAGCATTTT.

CDR3 amino acids: CASSQVLEANYGYTF. The CDR3 nucleotides are TGTGCCAGCAGCCAAGTCCTCGAAGCTAACTATGGCTACACCTTC. The chain joins TRBV3-1 (or the pseudogene TRBV3-2) to TRBJ1-2; D remains unclear. CDR1 is LGHDT and CDR2 is YNNKEL in the germline V gene (reference sequence). With 1 base removed from V and 0 bases from J, the gap between germline ends came to 9 bases. CDR3 length equals 15 residues.

The rearrangement links TRBV3-1 (or the pseudogene TRBV3-2) to TRBJ1-3; no clear D. V was clipped by 4 bases and J by 2 bases, with 3 bases between them. The CDR3 sequence is 12 residues long. The germline V gene has CDR1 LGHDT and CDR2 YNNKEL (reference sequence). The CDR3 reads CASSLAGNTIYF. The CDR3 bases are TGTGCCAGCAGCCTCGCTGGAAACACCATATATTTT.

The J gene is TRBJ1-2, the V gene TRBV6-5; D is perhaps TRBD1 (6 bases). CDR3 length: 11 amino acids. CDR1 and CDR2 from the germline V gene are MNHEY and SVGAGI. V dropped 5 bases and J dropped 13 bases, with 14 bases sitting between them. This CDR3 reads CASSQTGGRTF. The CDR3, as DNA: TGTGCCAGCAGTCAAACGGGGGGCCGCACCTTC.

As to this clone: The junction differs from germline at one of its ends, possibly a read error. The J gene is TRBJ1-4, the V gene TRBV14; D uncertain. Per germline, CDR1 SGHDN and CDR2 FVKESK. The CDR3 length is 13 residues. The CDR3 DNA sequence: TGTGCCAGCAGCCAAGGAATGGAGGCCCCAAGGGTTTTT. It encodes CASSQGMEAPRVF.

The chain uses TRBV25-1 and TRBJ1-1; a weak D match, TRBD1 (6 bases). V lost 10 bases, J lost 1 base, and 10 bases lay in between. The germline V gene has CDR1 MGHDK and CDR2 SYGVNS. The CDR3 covers 12 residues. For the CDR3, the DNA is TGTGCCACCAAGGGGGGGAACACTGAAGCTTTCTTT. Amino acid sequence: CATKGGNTEAFF.

The chain combines TRBV11-1 with TRBJ1-6; D is unresolved. V was clipped by 5 bases and J by 5 bases, with 10 bases between them. The CDR3 contains 14 residues. Germline-derived CDR1 and CDR2 are SGHAT and FQDESV (reference sequence). This CDR3 is CASSPRANNSPLHF. The DNA of the CDR3 is TGTGCCAGCAGCCCCCGGGCGAATAATTCACCCCTCCACTTT.

The chain combines TRBV5-6 with TRBJ1-4, with D unresolved. The germline V gene encodes CDR1 SGHDT and CDR2 YYEEEE. Trimming removed 0 bases from V and 5 bases from J, with 8 bases in between. This CDR3 has 14 residues. This chain's CDR3 is CASSLVGRNEKLFF. The CDR3 coding sequence is TGTGCCAGCAGCTTGGTAGGGCGAAATGAAAAACTGTTTTTT.

The J gene is TRBJ2-7, the V gene TRBV10-3, with TRBD1 identical over 10 bases. Looked up from germline, CDR1 is ENHRY and CDR2 is SYGVKD. The J segment lost 5 bases and the V segment lost 4 bases, leaving 8 bases of the junction unmatched. The CDR3 extends over 15 amino acids. The CDR3 spells CAISVSDRGPNEQYF. CDR3 coding DNA: TGTGCCATCAGTGTATCTGACAGGGGGCCTAACGAGCAGTACTTC.

This chain uses TRBV5-1 with TRBJ2-1, with 10 bases matching TRBD2. The CDR3 has 16 amino acids. The V and J ends lost 4 bases and 2 bases, in that order; junction bases with no gene match: 6. Germline CDR1 SGHRS, CDR2 YFSETQ. CDR3 in amino acids: CASSPTLAGAYNEQFF. The CDR3 DNA is TGCGCCAGCAGCCCCACCCTAGCGGGGGCCTACAATGAGCAGTTCTTC.

This sequence joins TRBV6-5 and TRBJ1-2; D call uncertain. The CDR3 is made up of 14 amino acids. Between the trimmed V and J ends, which lost 6 bases and 1 base, there was a span of 12 bases. The germline V gene encodes CDR1 MNHEY and CDR2 SVGAGI. Here the CDR3 reads CASRHGGVNYGYTF. The CDR3 DNA sequence: TGTGCCAGCAGACACGGCGGGGTTAACTATGGCTACACCTTC.

This clone is a singleton in its sample. The V gene is TRBV14, the J gene TRBJ1-5; no clear D. Germline CDR1 SGHDN, CDR2 FVKESK. The CDR3 extends over 18 amino acids. V was pared by 0 bases and J by 0 bases, with 15 bases between. The DNA of the CDR3 is TGTGCCAGCAGCCAAGAAGACTACCCTATACTTAGCAATCAGCCCCAGCATTTT. It translates to CASSQEDYPILSNQPQHF.

V gene TRBV28 combines with J gene TRBJ1-5; D uncertain. This CDR3 comprises 14 residues. Germline CDR1 and CDR2: MDHEN and SYDVKM. Trimming shortened V by 7 bases and J by 1 base, and 11 bases separated the two germline ends. CDR3 sequence: CASKVRRSNQPQHF. Here the CDR3 DNA reads TGTGCCAGCAAGGTCAGACGGAGCAATCAGCCCCAGCATTTT.

V gene TRBV28 combines with J gene TRBJ2-1, with D unresolved. CDR3 size: 11 residues. V lost 5 bases and J 4 bases, leaving 3 bases between the germline ends. Germline V lookup: CDR1 MDHEN, CDR2 SYDVKM. This chain's CDR3 is CASSAYNEQFF. The DNA for the CDR3 is TGTGCCAGCAGTGCGTACAATGAGCAGTTCTTC.

The chain has TRBV30 and TRBJ1-5; TRBD1 agrees at 8 bases. Germline V gene sequence: CDR1 GTSNPN, CDR2 SVGIG (reference sequence). V shed 0 bases and J 3 bases; nucleotides not matched to a gene: 4. The CDR3 is made up of 15 amino acids. The CDR3 sequence: CAWSVRDRINQPQHF. CDR3 nucleotide sequence: TGTGCCTGGAGTGTACGGGACAGGATCAATCAGCCCCAGCATTTT. Based on the CDR3 plus reference TRBV30 and TRBJ1-5, the full variable domain is SQTIHQWPATLVQPVGSPLSLECTVEGTSNPNLYWYRQAAGRGLQLLFYSVGIGQISSEVPQNLSASRPQDRQFILSSKKLLLSDSGFYLCAWSVRDRINQPQHFGDGTRLSIL.

The chain is built from TRBV18 and TRBJ2-7; a possible D gene is TRBD2 (6 bases). The germline V and J ends were trimmed by 1 base and 5 bases, with 21 bases remaining between them. The CDR3 length is 17 residues. CDR1 is KGHSH and CDR2 is LQKENI in the germline V gene. DNA for the CDR3: TGTGCCAGCTCACCACACCCTCTCCCTACTAGCCCCGACGAGCAGTACTTC. Translation: CASSPHPLPTSPDEQYF.

The rearrangement joins TRBV6-5 to TRBJ1-2; tentative D call: TRBD1 (5 bases). The V gene's germline CDR1 is MNHEY and CDR2 SVGAGI. The CDR3 is made up of 14 amino acids. The ends were cut back, 2 bases at V and 3 bases at J, with 10 bases in the middle. The CDR3 here is CASSYRRGDYGYTF. For the CDR3, the DNA is TGTGCCAGCAGTTACAGACGGGGGGACTATGGCTACACCTTC.

The CDR3 loop is CASSGQGHIEAFF. The CDR3 nucleotides read TGTGCCAGCAGCGGACAGGGTCATATTGAAGCTTTCTTT. V gene TRBV12-3 or TRBV12-4 combines with J gene TRBJ1-1; TRBD1 agrees at 8 bases. This CDR3 is 13 amino acids long. V lost 6 bases and J lost 7; bases outside the gene matches: 7.

V gene TRBV9 combines with J gene TRBJ2-1; 7 bases line up with TRBD1. Germline CDR1 SGDLS, CDR2 YYNGEE. CDR3 length: 15 residues. The ends lost 4 bases at V and 9 bases at J; junction bases unmatched: 13. CDR3 DNA sequence: TGTGCCAGCAGCTTCTCGACAGGGTCCCTCATTGAGCAGTTCTTC. Protein: CASSFSTGSLIEQFF.

Concerning this clone: This sample also contains other DNA sequences that code for the same CDR3. The V gene is TRBV5-1, the J gene TRBJ1-5, with TRBD1 matching over 9 bases. Looked up from germline, CDR1 is SGHRS and CDR2 is YFSETQ. The CDR3 has 14 residues. Unmatched junction bases numbered 3, after V lost 4 bases and J lost 4 bases. This CDR3 is CASSPGQGNQPQHF. CDR3 coding DNA: TGCGCCAGCAGCCCGGGACAGGGTAATCAGCCCCAGCATTTT.

In its sample, this clone was seen once. This sequence joins TRBV13 and TRBJ1-2, with D maybe TRBD1 (5 bases). Germline CDR1 is PRHDT and CDR2 is FYEKMQ (reference sequence). Trimming took off 0 bases at V and 4 bases at J, with 12 bases between the two ends. CDR3 length: 15 amino acids. The CDR3 coding sequence is TGTGCCAGCAGCTTAGGGTCCGGGGCGAGCTATGGCTACACCTTC. This gives the protein CASSLGSGASYGYTF.

This chain joins TRBV7-9 and TRBJ2-5; no clear D gene. Germline CDR1 is SEHNR and CDR2 is FQNEAQ (reference sequence). CDR3 size: 13 residues. Trimming removed 0 bases from V and 1 base from J, with 3 bases in between. CDR3 DNA sequence: TGTGCCAGCAGCTTAGCCCTCCAAGAGACCCAGTACTTC. Protein sequence: CASSLALQETQYF.